This T cell receptor (beta chain) was recorded in a study of Ad26.COV2.S vaccination and SARS-CoV-2 variants. Looking at the study overall: As a participant in COV1001, the donor was in the Ad26.COV2.S trial arm. Each vaccinee took Ad26.COV2.S intramuscularly, once or twice 56 days apart.

TCRdb keeps only in-frame clones here, not all; method: immunoSEQ multiplex PCR. Of about 350,000 clones in the sample, approximately 86% were seen once. Indicated treatment: some 19 received Ad26.COV2.S at low or high dose, single or two shots; about five received placebo; per-sample allocation not given. Collection of samples fell on day 63 after the first vaccine or placebo injection. V was clipped by 9 bases and J by 1 base, with 12 bases between them. CDR3 length equals 14 residues. Germline V gene sequence: CDR1 LGHNA, CDR2 YSLEER. The source of this sequence is a person between 18 and 59 years old who received the Ad26.COV2.S COVID-19 vaccine or a placebo. The source material was peripheral blood, sampled in a trial of Ad26.COV2.S vaccine versus placebo. The rearrangement links TRBV4-3 to TRBJ2-2; D is uncertain. CDR3 amino acids: CASAAGGNTGELFF. The CDR3 DNA reads TGCGCCAGTGCGGCCGGCGGGAACACCGGGGAGCTGTTTTTT.